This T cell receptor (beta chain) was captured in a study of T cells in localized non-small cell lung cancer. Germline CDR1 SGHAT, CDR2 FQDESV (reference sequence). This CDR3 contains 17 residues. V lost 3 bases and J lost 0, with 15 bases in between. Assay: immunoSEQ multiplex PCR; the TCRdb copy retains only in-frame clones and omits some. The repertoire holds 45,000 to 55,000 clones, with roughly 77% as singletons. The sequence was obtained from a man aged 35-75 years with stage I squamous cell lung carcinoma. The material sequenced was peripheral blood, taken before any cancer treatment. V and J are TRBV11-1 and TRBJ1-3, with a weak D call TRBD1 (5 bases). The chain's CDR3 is CASSFNQPGPSGNTIYF. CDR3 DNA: TGTGCCAGCAGCTTCAACCAACCGGGACCCTCTGGAAACACCATATATTTT.